This is a list of T cell receptor beta chains from one sample in a study of blood T cells in healthy people across ages. TCRdb reprocessed the 5' RACE reads via MiXCR and lists one record per CDR3 protein. The repertoire has some 1.5 million distinct CDR3 sequences, less than 45% of them found once; the top ten carry less than 5%. Sequenced input: blood. These receptors all stem from a woman younger than 30 in good health. The CDR3 runs from the conserved cysteine through the conserved F or W. The D gene is left open where the match is weak.

len,d_gene,v_gene,CDR3aa
13,TRBD1,TRBV7-2,CASSPGQQRGYTF
14,.,TRBV27,CASSWGGGQETQYF
17,.,TRBV13,CASSLGVSGRDYNEQFF
16,TRBD1,TRBV3-1,CASTEGDRGAPYEQYF
19,TRBD2,TRBV4-1,CASSRDSPGTSGIGDTQYF
15,.,TRBV4-3,CASSQEIAGHYGYTF
13,TRBD2,TRBV20-1,CSAGTNSYNEQYF
19,TRBD1,TRBV6-1,CASSHRTGRSHSFNQPQHF
13,.,TRBV12-3/TRBV12-4,CASSFFQASEAFF
14,TRBD1,TRBV5-1,CASSFFDRVTEAFF
16,TRBD2,TRBV27,CASSLVPLAGGNEQFF
17,TRBD1,TRBV5-1,CASSSDREGFWSTEAFF
14,TRBD2,TRBV20-1,CSAGLSGIPDTQYF
14,TRBD2,TRBV18,CASSPFGLANEQYF
14,.,TRBV6-6,CASSYSNTRNEQFF
16,TRBD2,TRBV27,CATGTSGRSAYNEQYF
17,.,TRBV4-3,CASSQDFSGPGGEKLFF
16,.,TRBV6-4,CASSAEPRHSNQPQHF
18,TRBD2,TRBV6-5,CASSYKTSGRSGANVLTF
17,TRBD2,TRBV13,CASSLEGSGRDYNEQFF
14,.,TRBV3-1,CASSQAGPTGELFF
15,.,TRBV10-1,CASSDHGGPSYEQYF
13,.,TRBV7-8,CASSKGIQETQYF
15,.,TRBV4-1,CASSQDLGLGGKLFF
15,.,TRBV7-9,CASSVMGHALETQYF
11,.,TRBV29-1,CSVDVKNIQYF
15,.,TRBV28,CASSFRGRSFGEQYF
17,TRBD2,TRBV7-9,CASSLAWASGSSDTQYF
17,TRBD2,TRBV7-2,CASSSFLAGGSQETQYF
19,TRBD2,TRBV20-1,CSARDLLGTSGRKYNEQYF